The clone carrying this T cell receptor beta chain was observed many times. TCRbeta library construction was performed incorporating unique molecular identifiers. MiXCR, applied by TCRdb to the PCR reads, yields one record per CDR3 protein. This sample has approximately 240,000 distinct CDR3 sequences, with 8% to 10% found just once. This CDR3 comprises 12 residues. Germline V gene lookup returns CDR1 KGHSY and CDR2 FQNENV. V gave up 1 base and J gave up 6 bases, with 6 bases separating them. These data come from a study of T-cell reconstitution after alpha-beta-depleted transplantation in children. The clonotype comes from a human donor who donated a stem cell graft to a child with acute lymphoblastic leukemia. The genes are TRBV16 and TRBJ1-1; D gene ambiguous. The sample in question was PBMCs from the stem cell graft donor, obtained from the stem cell graft. The CDR3 DNA is TGTGCCAGCAGCCAATTCGGGGCTGAAGCTTTCTTT. Protein product: CASSQFGAEAFF.